Sequencing of this TCR beta chain was carried out in a study of cytomegalovirus exposure and HLA in healthy donors. Study-level findings and limits: It is likely that the observed cluster of highly shared sequence variants was a sequencing artifact.

A note on this clone: Its specificity is not known.

Amplification used 60 Vbeta primers and 13 Jbeta primers. TCRdb keeps only in-frame clones here, not all; method: immunoSEQ multiplex PCR. This sample has 100,000 to 150,000 clones; approximately 80% occur once, and the top ten carry under 4.5%. Each of the donors was a healthy bone marrow donor. CDR1 and CDR2 from the germline V gene are SEHNR and FQNEAQ (reference sequence). V was pared by 2 bases and J by 6 bases, with 20 bases between. The CDR3 runs to 17 residues. Sequencing was done on a sample of PBMCs. This receptor was identified in a woman aged 35 to 49 in good health and CMV-seronegative. The V call is TRBV7-9, the J call TRBJ2-1; weak D call: TRBD2 (5 bases). The CDR3, as DNA: TGTGCCAGCAGCTTATACGTCCGGGATCCATCCAGCAATGAGCAGTTCTTC. This encodes CASSLYVRDPSSNEQFF.